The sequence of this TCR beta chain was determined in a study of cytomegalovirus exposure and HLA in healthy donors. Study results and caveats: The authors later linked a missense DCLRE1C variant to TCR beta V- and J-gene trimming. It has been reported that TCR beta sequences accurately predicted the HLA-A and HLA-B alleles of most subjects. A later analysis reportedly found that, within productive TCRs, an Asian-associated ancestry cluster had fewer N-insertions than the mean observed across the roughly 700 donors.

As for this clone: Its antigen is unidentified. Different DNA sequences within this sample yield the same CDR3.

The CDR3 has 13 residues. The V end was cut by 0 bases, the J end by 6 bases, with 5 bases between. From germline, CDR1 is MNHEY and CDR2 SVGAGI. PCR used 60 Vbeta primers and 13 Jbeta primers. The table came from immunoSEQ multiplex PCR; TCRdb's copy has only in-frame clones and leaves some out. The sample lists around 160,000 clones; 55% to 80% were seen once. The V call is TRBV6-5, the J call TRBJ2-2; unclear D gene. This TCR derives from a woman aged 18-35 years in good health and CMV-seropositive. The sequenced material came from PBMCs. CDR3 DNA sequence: TGTGCCAGCAGTTACTCACGGTCCGGGGAGCTGTTTTTT. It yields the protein CASSYSRSGELFF.